The entry below describes one T cell receptor beta chain. Its cognate antigen is unknown. The data originate from a study of CD8 T cells in ankylosing spondylitis. Broader study findings: With a CD8+ phenotype, disease-linked clones were relatively rare in peripheral blood.

Each CDR3 protein gets one entry after TCRdb re-called the 5' RACE reads with MiXCR. Of about 90,000 distinct CDR3 sequences in the sample, around 25% are singletons; the top ten hold approximately 59%. Germline values: CDR1 SEHNR, CDR2 FQNEAQ (reference sequence). V gave up 1 base and J gave up 5 bases, with 11 bases separating them. There are 14 residues in the CDR3. The receptor was derived from a male donor with ankylosing spondylitis or in good health (not recorded which). The sequenced material came from blood, either unsorted or a sorted T cell fraction (not recorded which). This rearrangement joins TRBV7-9 to TRBJ1-1; no firm D call. CDR3 nucleotides: TGTGCCAGCAGCTTAGTCCCAGTCGCTACTGAAGCTTTCTTT. Residues: CASSLVPVATEAFF.